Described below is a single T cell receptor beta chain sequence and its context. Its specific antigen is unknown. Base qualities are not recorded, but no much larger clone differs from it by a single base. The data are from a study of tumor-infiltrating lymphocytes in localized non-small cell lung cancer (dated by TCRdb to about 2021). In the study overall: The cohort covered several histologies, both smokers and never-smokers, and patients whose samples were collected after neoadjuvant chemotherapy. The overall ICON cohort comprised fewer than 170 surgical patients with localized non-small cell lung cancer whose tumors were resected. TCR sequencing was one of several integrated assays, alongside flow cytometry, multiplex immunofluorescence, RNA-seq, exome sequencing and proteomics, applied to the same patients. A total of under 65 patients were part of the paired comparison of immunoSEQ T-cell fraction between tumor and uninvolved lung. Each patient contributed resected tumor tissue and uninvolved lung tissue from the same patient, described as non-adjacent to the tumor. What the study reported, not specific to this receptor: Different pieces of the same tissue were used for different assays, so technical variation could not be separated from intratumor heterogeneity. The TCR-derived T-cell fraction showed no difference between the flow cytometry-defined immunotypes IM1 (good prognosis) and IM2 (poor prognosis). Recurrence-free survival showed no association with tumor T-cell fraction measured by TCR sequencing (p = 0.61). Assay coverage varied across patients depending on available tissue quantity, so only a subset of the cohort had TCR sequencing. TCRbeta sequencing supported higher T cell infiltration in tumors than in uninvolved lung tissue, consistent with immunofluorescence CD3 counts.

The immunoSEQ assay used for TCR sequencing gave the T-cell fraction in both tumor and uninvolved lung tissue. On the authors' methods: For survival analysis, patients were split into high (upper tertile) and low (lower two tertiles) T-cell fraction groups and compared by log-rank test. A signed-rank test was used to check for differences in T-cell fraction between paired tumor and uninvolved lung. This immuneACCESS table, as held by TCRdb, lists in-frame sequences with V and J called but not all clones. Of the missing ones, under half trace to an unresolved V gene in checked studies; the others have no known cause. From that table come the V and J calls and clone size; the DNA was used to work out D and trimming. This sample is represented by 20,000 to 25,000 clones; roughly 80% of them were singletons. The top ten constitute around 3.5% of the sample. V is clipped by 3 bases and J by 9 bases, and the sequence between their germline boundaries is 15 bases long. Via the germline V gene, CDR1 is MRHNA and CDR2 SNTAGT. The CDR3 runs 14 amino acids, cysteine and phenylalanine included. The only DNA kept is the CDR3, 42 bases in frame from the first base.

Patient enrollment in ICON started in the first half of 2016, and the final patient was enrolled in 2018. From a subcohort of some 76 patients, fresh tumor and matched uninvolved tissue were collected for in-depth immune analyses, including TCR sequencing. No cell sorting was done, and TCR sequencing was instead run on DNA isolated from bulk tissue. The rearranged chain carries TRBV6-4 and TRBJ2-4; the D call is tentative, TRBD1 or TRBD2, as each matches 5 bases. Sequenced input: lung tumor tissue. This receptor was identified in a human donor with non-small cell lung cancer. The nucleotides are TGTGCCAGCAGTGAAGGGGCAGGGACGGGCATTCAGTACTTC. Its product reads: CASSEGAGTGIQYF.